This entry concerns a single TCR beta chain. The junction had 6 bases not matched to a gene; V was cut back by 3 bases and J by 7 bases. CDR1 LNHNV and CDR2 YYDKDF come from the germline V gene (reference sequence). The CDR3 length is 15 residues. RNA transcripts were the template for amplifying TCR beta CDR3 regions. The TCR CDR3 first-round RT-PCR relied on the HTBI primer set. Using its own MiXCR run on the multiplex PCR reads, TCRdb lists one record per CDR3 protein. The sample includes 37,000 or so distinct CDR3 sequences, about 50% of them seen just once. These data originate in a study of T cells in Graves' hyperthyroidism and ophthalmopathy. Not enrolled were patients with uncontrolled infection, other autoimmune disease, pregnancy or lactation.

Sample: blood. The V call is TRBV15, the J call TRBJ2-1; 10 nucleotides align to TRBD1. The TCR sequence derives from a man aged 40-49 years with Graves' ophthalmopathy. In DNA, the CDR3 is TGTGCCACCAGCAGGAGACAGGGGGCGGAGAATGAGCAGTTCTTC. Protein: CATSRRQGAENEQFF.